One and the same sample provided the 32 T cell receptor beta chains below, sequenced in a study of shared clonotypes between healthy human individuals. The table came from immunoSEQ multiplex PCR; TCRdb's copy has only in-frame clones and leaves some out. Altogether around 2.3 million clones are present, under 97% being singletons, with the ten largest covering over 0.1%. Sequenced: naive CD4+ T cells sorted from blood. As to subset: CD45RA+ positively selected. These receptors came from a young man in good health.

The rearrangement links TRBV5-1 to TRBJ2-7, with 7 bases aligning to TRBD1. With 5 bases clipped from V and 1 base from J, the junction kept 6 bases outside the gene matches. CDR1 is SGHRS and CDR2 is YFSETQ in the germline V gene. This CDR3 is 14 amino acids long. The CDR3 nucleotides read TGCGCCAGCAGGGTCTCAGGGGGTTCCTACGAGCAGTACTTC. This codes for CASRVSGGSYEQYF. The variable domain in full, with the rest retrieved from reference TRBV5-1 and TRBJ2-7, is KAGVTQTPRYLIKTRGQQVTLSCSPISGHRSVSWYQQTPGQGLQFLFEYFSETQRNKGNFPGRFSGRQFSNSRSEMNVSTLELGDSALYLCASRVSGGSYEQYFGPGTRLTVT.

The chain is built from TRBV29-1 and TRBJ1-1, with 9 bases that match TRBD1. Trimming took 4 bases from V and 4 from J; bases not matched to a gene: 4. Germline V gene lookup returns CDR1 SQVTM and CDR2 ANQGSEA. This CDR3 is 13 amino acids long. CDR3 sequence (DNA): TGCAGCGTTGCCCGGGACAGGGTCACTGAAGCTTTCTTT. Amino acids: CSVARDRVTEAFF.

The chain recombines TRBV30 with TRBJ2-7, with 9 bases identical to TRBD1. CDR3 length: 12 residues. The V and J ends lost 5 bases and 6 bases, in that order; junction bases with no gene match: 5. Germline CDR1 GTSNPN, CDR2 SVGIG (reference sequence). The CDR3 here is CAWGGQGSEQYF. DNA for the CDR3: TGTGCCTGGGGGGGACAGGGAAGCGAGCAGTACTTC.

The chain combines TRBV11-2 with TRBJ2-1, with D perhaps matching TRBD1 or TRBD2 (6 bases each). The germline V gene has CDR1 SGHAT and CDR2 FQNNGV. Trimming pared 3 bases from V and 7 bases from J, leaving 25 bases between. The CDR3 is 18 amino acids. CDR3 coding DNA: TGTGCCAGCAGCTTGGGTCCTCCCGGGGGCGCAAATAAGAATGAGCAGTTCTTC. It is translated as CASSLGPPGGANKNEQFF. Looking up the rest from reference TRBV11-2 and TRBJ2-1 gives the full variable domain: EAGVAQSPRYKIIEKRQSVAFWCNPISGHATLYWYQQILGQGPKLLIQFQNNGVVDDSQLPKDRFSAERLKGVDSTLKIQPAKLEDSAVYLCASSLGPPGGANKNEQFFGPGTRLTVL.

The rearrangement joins TRBV29-1 to TRBJ2-7; the match to TRBD2 covers 7 bases. This CDR3 spans 15 amino acids. The V and J ends lost 6 bases and 2 bases, in that order; junction bases with no gene match: 13. Germline assignment: CDR1 SQVTM and CDR2 ANQGSEA. The CDR3 DNA sequence: TGCAGCGTCAGTGGAGGGGAGGGAAAACCCTACGAGCAGTACTTC. Its protein product is CSVSGGEGKPYEQYF.

The gene calls are TRBV9 and TRBJ1-3; D ambiguous. With 4 bases removed from V and 4 bases from J, the gap between germline ends came to 12 bases. The CDR3 extends over 14 amino acids. The germline gives CDR1 SGDLS, CDR2 YYNGEE. The CDR3 is CASSPPGKGNTIYF. Written as DNA, the CDR3 is TGTGCCAGCAGCCCTCCGGGCAAGGGAAACACCATATATTTT. Full variable domain (missing parts from reference TRBV9 and TRBJ1-3): DSGVTQTPKHLITATGQRVTLRCSPRSGDLSVYWYQQSLDQGLQFLIQYYNGEERAKGNILERFSAQQFPDLHSELNLSSLELGDSALYFCASSPPGKGNTIYFGEGSWLTVV.

This chain connects TRBV6-6 to TRBJ1-2, with a possible D match to TRBD1 (5 bases). V lost 1 base and J lost 8, with 14 bases in between. There are 14 residues in the CDR3. CDR1 is MNHNY, CDR2 SVGAGI, per germline (reference sequence). Here the CDR3 DNA reads TGTGCCAGCAGTTACTGGGACCGGGTGGAGGGCTACACCTTC. Amino acid sequence: CASSYWDRVEGYTF.

The chain couples TRBV9 to TRBJ2-7; D is tentatively TRBD1 or TRBD2 (5 bases each). The CDR3 is 14 amino acids. V lost 0 bases and J lost 2, with 9 bases in between. Germline lookup yields CDR1 SGDLS and CDR2 YYNGEE. The CDR3 sequence: CASSVDWGTYEQYF. CDR3 in DNA: TGTGCCAGCAGCGTAGACTGGGGGACCTACGAGCAGTACTTC. Using reference TRBV9 and TRBJ2-7 for the parts outside the CDR3, the full variable domain is DSGVTQTPKHLITATGQRVTLRCSPRSGDLSVYWYQQSLDQGLQFLIQYYNGEERAKGNILERFSAQQFPDLHSELNLSSLELGDSALYFCASSVDWGTYEQYFGPGTRLTVT.

As to this clone: The same CDR3 also results from other DNA sequences found in this sample. The V and J genes are TRBV2 and TRBJ1-2; TRBD1 agrees at 7 bases. CDR1 is SNHLY, CDR2 FYNNEI, per germline. The CDR3 has 13 amino acids. The V and J ends lost 7 bases and 1 base, in that order; junction bases with no gene match: 3. CDR3 coding DNA: TGTGCCAGCATCCGGGACAGTAACTATGGCTACACCTTC. Its protein is CASIRDSNYGYTF.

The table lists this clone with a count of one. This chain links TRBV5-1 with TRBJ2-1, with 11 bases aligning to TRBD2. The V segment lost 2 bases and the J segment 8 bases; nucleotides outside the gene matches: 6. Germline CDR1 SGHRS, CDR2 YFSETQ. This CDR3 has 15 amino acids. Here the CDR3 reads CASSLTSGSWDEQFF. CDR3 nucleotides: TGCGCCAGCAGCTTAACTAGCGGGAGTTGGGATGAGCAGTTCTTC.

Regarding this clone: This same CDR3 is encoded by further DNA sequences in the sample. The CDR3 loop is CASSQGTSGGTDTQYF. The DNA of the CDR3 is TGTGCCAGCAGCCAAGGGACTAGCGGGGGCACAGATACGCAGTATTTT. The chain employs TRBV5-4 and TRBJ2-3; 13 bases agree with TRBD2. V lost 4 bases and J lost 1; bases outside the gene matches: 3. CDR1 is SGHNT and CDR2 is YYREEE in the germline V gene (reference sequence). The CDR3 consists of 16 residues.

The chain uses TRBV6-5 and TRBJ2-2; D uncertain. Per the germline V gene, CDR1 is MNHEY and CDR2 is SVGAGI. This CDR3 is 14 amino acids long. V was trimmed by 6 bases and J by 5 bases, leaving 13 bases between them. CDR3 sequence: CASRSLIGTGELFF. DNA for the CDR3: TGTGCCAGCAGGTCCCTGATAGGAACCGGGGAGCTGTTTTTT.

The rearrangement joins TRBV11-2 to TRBJ2-5, with 7 bases lining up with TRBD1. The CDR3 runs 13 residues. Germline CDR1 is SGHAT and CDR2 is FQNNGV. The V segment lost 5 bases and the J segment 7 bases; nucleotides outside the gene matches: 7. Here the CDR3 DNA reads TGTGCCAGCAGCCCCCGACAGGGACGGACCCAGTACTTC. Protein: CASSPRQGRTQYF. Based on the CDR3 plus reference TRBV11-2 and TRBJ2-5, the full variable domain is EAGVAQSPRYKIIEKRQSVAFWCNPISGHATLYWYQQILGQGPKLLIQFQNNGVVDDSQLPKDRFSAERLKGVDSTLKIQPAKLEDSAVYLCASSPRQGRTQYFGPGTRLLVL.

This chain links TRBV7-3 with TRBJ2-7; TRBD1 or TRBD2 may be the D gene (5 bases each). This CDR3 spans 14 amino acids. Trimming shortened V by 2 bases and J by 3 bases, and 11 bases separated the two germline ends. CDR1 is SGHTA and CDR2 is FQGTGA in the germline V gene. The CDR3 here is CASSLGTVGYEQYF. The DNA for the CDR3 is TGTGCCAGCAGCTTAGGGACGGTCGGCTACGAGCAGTACTTC.

The J gene is TRBJ1-5, the V gene TRBV2; the D gene is possibly TRBD1 (5 bases). Per germline, CDR1 SNHLY and CDR2 FYNNEI. This CDR3 has 15 residues. V lost 7 bases and J 0 bases, leaving 13 bases between the germline ends. CDR3 sequence: CASTQERDSNQPQHF. In DNA, the CDR3 is TGTGCCAGCACACAGGAAAGGGATAGCAATCAGCCCCAGCATTTT. Full variable domain (remainder filled in from reference TRBV2 and TRBJ1-5): EPEVTQTPSHQVTQMGQEVILRCVPISNHLYFYWYRQILGQKVEFLVSFYNNEISEKSEIFDDQFSVERPDGSNFTLKIRSTKLEDSAMYFCASTQERDSNQPQHFGDGTRLSIL.

This chain links TRBV4-1 with TRBJ1-5; 7 bases line up with TRBD1. After removal of 4 bases from V and 7 bases from J, the junction contained 16 bases not matched to a gene. CDR1 and CDR2 from the germline V gene are MGHRA and YSYEKL. The CDR3 spans 17 residues. CDR3 bases: TGCGCCAGCAGCCTCCTCGGGACAGTGGAGTACAAACAGCCCCAGCATTTT. Translation: CASSLLGTVEYKQPQHF.

V usage is TRBV4-1 and J usage is TRBJ2-1; 11 nucleotides line up with TRBD2. Germline CDR1 MGHRA, CDR2 YSYEKL. Trimming removed 3 bases from V and 3 bases from J; junction bases left unmatched: 4. This CDR3 is 16 amino acids long. DNA of the CDR3: TGCGCCAGCAGCCATGTAGCGGGAGGGAACTACAATGAGCAGTTCTTC. It specifies CASSHVAGGNYNEQFF.

The V call is TRBV6-6, the J call TRBJ1-1; unclear D gene. The CDR3 spans 14 residues. With 3 bases removed from V and 1 base from J, the gap between germline ends came to 9 bases. Germline CDR1 is MNHNY and CDR2 is SVGAGI (reference sequence). This CDR3 reads CASSYRQTNTEAFF. The CDR3 DNA follows: TGTGCCAGCAGTTATAGGCAGACGAACACTGAAGCTTTCTTT.

With regard to this clone: Other DNA sequences from this sample encode an identical CDR3 as well. The chain has TRBV18 and TRBJ2-3, with 11 positions matching TRBD1. Trimming at V came to 4 bases and at J to 6 bases, leaving 6 bases not matched to a gene. There are 15 residues in the CDR3. The germline CDR1 and CDR2 sequences are KGHSH and LQKENI. The CDR3: CASSLGTGGTDTQYF. The CDR3 DNA reads as TGTGCCAGCTCACTAGGGACAGGGGGAACGGATACGCAGTATTTT.

This chain connects TRBV20-1 to TRBJ2-7; D unclear. Trimming stripped 5 bases from V and 5 bases from J, with 10 bases between. The CDR3 has 11 residues. Germline lookup yields CDR1 DFQATT and CDR2 SNEGSKA (reference sequence). The DNA of the CDR3 is TGCAGTGCTGGGGTTGGGGACGAGCAGTACTTC. Its translation is CSAGVGDEQYF.

In the case of this clone: At the DNA level, this CDR3 is encoded by other sequences in the same sample as well. The chain couples TRBV18 to TRBJ2-5; TRBD1 is a possible D gene (6 bases). Looked up from germline, CDR1 is KGHSH and CDR2 is LQKENI. The CDR3 is 13 amino acids. Trimming left V 4 bases short and J 3 bases short, with 9 bases between. The CDR3 DNA reads TGTGCCAGCTCACGCTCAGGGGAAGAGACCCAGTACTTC. This encodes CASSRSGEETQYF.

The gene calls are TRBV4-3 and TRBJ2-7, with 7 bases identical to TRBD1. This CDR3 is 13 amino acids long. Losses at the gene ends were 0 bases for V and 9 bases for J; bases not matched to a gene: 5. Per the germline V gene, CDR1 is LGHNA and CDR2 is YSLEER. Written as DNA, the CDR3 is TGCGCCAGCAGCCAAGATCGACAGGGTACGCAGTACTTC. Amino acids: CASSQDRQGTQYF.

The V call is TRBV5-1, the J call TRBJ2-1; D is perhaps TRBD1 (5 bases). Germline V gene data show CDR1 as SGHRS and CDR2 as YFSETQ. V lost 1 base, J lost 14 bases, and 16 bases lay in between. The CDR3 has 13 residues. The CDR3, as DNA: TGCGCCAGCAGCTTGTTCCGGGCCGAAGGGGAGTTCTTC. The encoded protein is CASSLFRAEGEFF.

The chain uses TRBV19 and TRBJ1-1; D might be TRBD1 (5 bases). Germline V gene sequence: CDR1 LNHDA, CDR2 SQIVND (reference sequence). Trimming removed 3 bases from V and 1 base from J, with 21 bases in between. The CDR3 totals 18 residues. CDR3 loop: CASSIRFGRESGNTEAFF. The CDR3 region has the DNA TGTGCCAGTAGTATTCGTTTTGGCAGGGAGAGCGGGAACACTGAAGCTTTCTTT.

The rearrangement uses TRBV20-1 and TRBJ2-7, with D possibly being TRBD2 (5 bases). Trimming took 5 bases from V and 9 from J, leaving 14 bases between them. This CDR3 region has 11 residues. The germline CDR1 and CDR2 sequences are DFQATT and SNEGSKA (reference sequence). CDR3 sequence reads: CSARTAEGQYF. CDR3 coding DNA: TGCAGTGCTCGAACAGCAGAGGGGCAGTACTTC.

This chain uses TRBV28 with TRBJ1-2, with 7 bases fitting TRBD1. There are 15 residues in the CDR3. In germline, CDR1 is MDHEN, CDR2 SYDVKM. J lost 4 bases, V lost 4 bases, and 9 bases had no gene match. The CDR3 region is CASSSSGTEAYGYTF. CDR3 nucleotides: TGTGCCAGCAGTTCCTCCGGGACAGAGGCCTATGGCTACACCTTC.

This rearrangement joins TRBV7-2 to TRBJ2-1; D may be TRBD2 (6 bases). The CDR3 spans 16 residues. The V and J ends lost 1 base and 2 bases respectively, with 12 bases between them. Germline-derived CDR1 and CDR2 are SGHTA and FQGNSA. CDR3 amino acids: CASSLGASATYNEQFF. The CDR3 DNA is TGTGCCAGCAGCTTAGGGGCTAGCGCAACCTACAATGAGCAGTTCTTC.

This chain joins TRBV10-3 and TRBJ1-5, with D hard to call. The CDR3 has 13 amino acids. Trimming stripped 10 bases from V and 4 bases from J, with 14 bases between. Germline lookup yields CDR1 ENHRY and CDR2 SYGVKD. This chain's CDR3 is CATCREQNQPQHF. The CDR3 DNA reads TGTGCCACCTGCCGGGAGCAAAATCAGCCCCAGCATTTT.

A remark on this clone: The same CDR3 also results from other DNA sequences found in this sample. CDR3 bases: TGTGCCAGCAACAGAAACACTGAAGCTTTCTTT. As protein: CASNRNTEAFF. The chain uses TRBV6-1 and TRBJ1-1; D gene uncertain. This CDR3 comprises 11 residues. Deletions cut 7 bases from V and 2 bases from J, with 5 bases between. Per the germline V gene, CDR1 is MNHNS and CDR2 is SASEGT.

This chain joins TRBV7-9 and TRBJ2-7, with D unclear. V shed 1 base and J shed 6 bases, with 10 bases lying between them. Germline V lookup: CDR1 SEHNR, CDR2 FQNEAQ (reference sequence). This CDR3 contains 13 residues. The CDR3 here is CASSLGGPREQYF. The CDR3 region has the DNA TGTGCCAGCAGCTTAGGGGGTCCTCGCGAGCAGTACTTC.

The genes are TRBV6-1 and TRBJ1-3; possibly TRBD1 for D (5 bases). This CDR3 is 15 amino acids long. The V gene lost 3 bases and the J gene lost 0 bases, with 9 bases spanning the gap. Germline V gene data show CDR1 as MNHNS and CDR2 as SASEGT. This chain's CDR3 is CASSDRGISGNTIYF. CDR3 sequence (DNA): TGTGCCAGCAGTGACCGGGGGATCTCTGGAAACACCATATATTTT.

This sequence joins TRBV18 and TRBJ2-7, with D perhaps matching TRBD1 (5 bases). Per the germline V gene, CDR1 is KGHSH and CDR2 is LQKENI. The CDR3 loop spans 13 amino acids. Trimming stripped 4 bases from V and 1 base from J, with 8 bases between. The chain's CDR3 is CASSQGFSYEQYF. CDR3 nucleotide sequence: TGTGCCAGCTCACAGGGGTTTTCCTACGAGCAGTACTTC.